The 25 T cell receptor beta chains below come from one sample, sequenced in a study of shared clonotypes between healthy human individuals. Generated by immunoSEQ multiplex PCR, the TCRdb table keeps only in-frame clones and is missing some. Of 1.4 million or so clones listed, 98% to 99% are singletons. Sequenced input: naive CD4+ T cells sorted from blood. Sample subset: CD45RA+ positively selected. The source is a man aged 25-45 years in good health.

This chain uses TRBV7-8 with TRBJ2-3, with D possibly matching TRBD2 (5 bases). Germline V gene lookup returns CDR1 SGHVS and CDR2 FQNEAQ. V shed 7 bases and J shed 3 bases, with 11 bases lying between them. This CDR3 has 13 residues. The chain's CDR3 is CASKGRVTDTQYF. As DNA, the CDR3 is TGTGCCAGCAAAGGGCGGGTTACAGATACGCAGTATTTT.

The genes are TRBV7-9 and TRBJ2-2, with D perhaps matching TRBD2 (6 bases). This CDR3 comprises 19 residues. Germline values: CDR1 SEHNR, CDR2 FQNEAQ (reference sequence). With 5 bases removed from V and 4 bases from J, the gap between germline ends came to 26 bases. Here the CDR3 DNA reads TGTGCCAGCAGCAGCCACTCCTCAGCCCGGGGAGGTGCCACCGGGGAGCTGTTTTTT. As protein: CASSSHSSARGGATGELFF.

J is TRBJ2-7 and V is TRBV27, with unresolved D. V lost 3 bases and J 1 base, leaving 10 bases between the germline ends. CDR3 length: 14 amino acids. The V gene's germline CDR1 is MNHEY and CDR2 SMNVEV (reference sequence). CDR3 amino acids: CASSFRQSSYEQYF. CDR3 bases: TGTGCCAGCAGTTTCAGGCAGTCATCCTACGAGCAGTACTTC.

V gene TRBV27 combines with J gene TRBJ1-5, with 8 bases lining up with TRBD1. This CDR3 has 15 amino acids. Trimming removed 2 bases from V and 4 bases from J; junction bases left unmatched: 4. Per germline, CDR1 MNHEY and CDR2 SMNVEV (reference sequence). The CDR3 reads CASSLVQGVNQPQHF. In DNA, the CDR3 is TGTGCCAGCAGTTTAGTACAGGGGGTGAATCAGCCCCAGCATTTT.

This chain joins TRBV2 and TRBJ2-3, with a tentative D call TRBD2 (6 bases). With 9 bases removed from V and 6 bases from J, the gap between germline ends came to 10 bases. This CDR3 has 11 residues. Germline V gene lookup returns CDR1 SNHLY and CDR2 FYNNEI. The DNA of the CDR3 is TGTGCCAGGTCTGCGGGGGATACGCAGTATTTT. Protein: CARSAGDTQYF.

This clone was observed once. This chain's CDR3 is CASSLYQREATDTQYF. The CDR3 DNA follows: TGTGCCAGCAGCTTATACCAGCGGGAGGCCACAGATACGCAGTATTTT. The chain links TRBV7-9 to TRBJ2-3, with TRBD2 matching 9 bases. Germline-derived CDR1 and CDR2 are SEHNR and FQNEAQ (reference sequence). The CDR3 is 16 residues long. The V gene end was trimmed by 2 bases and the J gene end by 2 bases; junction bases not matched to a gene: 5.

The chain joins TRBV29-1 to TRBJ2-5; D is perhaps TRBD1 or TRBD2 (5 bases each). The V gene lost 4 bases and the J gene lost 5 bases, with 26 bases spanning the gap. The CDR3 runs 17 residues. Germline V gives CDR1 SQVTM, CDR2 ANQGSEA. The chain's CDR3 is CSVAMGVRQNHRETQYF. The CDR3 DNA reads TGCAGCGTTGCTATGGGGGTGAGACAGAACCATCGGGAGACCCAGTACTTC. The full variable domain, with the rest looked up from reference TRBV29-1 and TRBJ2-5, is SAVISQKPSRDICQRGTSLTIQCQVDSQVTMMFWYRQQPGQSLTLIATANQGSEATYESGFVIDKFPISRPNLTFSTLTVSNMSPEDSSIYLCSVAMGVRQNHRETQYFGPGTRLLVL.

CDR3 DNA: TGTGCCAGCAGCGTAGCTCCGGACAAAAACACTGAAGCTTTCTTT. Protein product: CASSVAPDKNTEAFF. The chain links TRBV9 to TRBJ1-1; perhaps TRBD1 as D (5 bases). Trimming stripped 0 bases from V and 2 bases from J, with 11 bases between. This CDR3 contains 15 residues. The germline V gene encodes CDR1 SGDLS and CDR2 YYNGEE.

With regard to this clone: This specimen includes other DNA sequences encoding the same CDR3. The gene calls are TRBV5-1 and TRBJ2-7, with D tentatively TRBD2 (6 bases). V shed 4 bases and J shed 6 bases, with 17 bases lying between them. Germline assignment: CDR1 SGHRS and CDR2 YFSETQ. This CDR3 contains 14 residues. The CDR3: CASSLAGRGSEQYF. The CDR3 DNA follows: TGCGCCAGCAGCCTGGCGGGCCGGGGGTCCGAGCAGTACTTC.

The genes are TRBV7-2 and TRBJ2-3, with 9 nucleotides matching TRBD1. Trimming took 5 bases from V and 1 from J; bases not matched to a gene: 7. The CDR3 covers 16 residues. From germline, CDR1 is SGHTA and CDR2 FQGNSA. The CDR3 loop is CASSLKGQGRTDTQYF. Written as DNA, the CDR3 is TGTGCCAGCAGCCTAAAGGGACAGGGACGCACAGATACGCAGTATTTT.

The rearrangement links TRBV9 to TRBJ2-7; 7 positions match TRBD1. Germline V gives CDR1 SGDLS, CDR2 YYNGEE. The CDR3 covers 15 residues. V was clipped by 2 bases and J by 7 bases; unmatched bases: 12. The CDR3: CASSVGQARVREQYF. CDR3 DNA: TGTGCCAGCAGCGTCGGACAGGCCCGGGTTAGGGAGCAGTACTTC.

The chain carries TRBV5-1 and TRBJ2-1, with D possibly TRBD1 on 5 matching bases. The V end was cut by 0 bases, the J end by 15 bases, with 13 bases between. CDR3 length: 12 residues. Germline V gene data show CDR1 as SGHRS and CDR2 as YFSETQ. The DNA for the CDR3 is TGCGCCAGCAGCTTGGACAGGACGGAACGGTTCTTC. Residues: CASSLDRTERFF. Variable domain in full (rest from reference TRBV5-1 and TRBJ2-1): KAGVTQTPRYLIKTRGQQVTLSCSPISGHRSVSWYQQTPGQGLQFLFEYFSETQRNKGNFPGRFSGRQFSNSRSEMNVSTLELGDSALYLCASSLDRTERFFGPGTRLTVL.

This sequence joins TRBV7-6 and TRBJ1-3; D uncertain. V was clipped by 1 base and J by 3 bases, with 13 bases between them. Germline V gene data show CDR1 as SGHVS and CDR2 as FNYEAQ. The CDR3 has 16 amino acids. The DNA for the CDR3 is TGTGCCAGCAGCTTAGGATCCGGGATGATTGGAAACACCATATATTTT. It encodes CASSLGSGMIGNTIYF.

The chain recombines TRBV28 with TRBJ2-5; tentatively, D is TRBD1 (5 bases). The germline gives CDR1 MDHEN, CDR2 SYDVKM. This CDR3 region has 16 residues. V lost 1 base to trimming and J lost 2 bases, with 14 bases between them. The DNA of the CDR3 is TGTGCCAGCAGTTTATCGGGCTTGGGGCGGCAAGAGACCCAGTACTTC. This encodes CASSLSGLGRQETQYF.

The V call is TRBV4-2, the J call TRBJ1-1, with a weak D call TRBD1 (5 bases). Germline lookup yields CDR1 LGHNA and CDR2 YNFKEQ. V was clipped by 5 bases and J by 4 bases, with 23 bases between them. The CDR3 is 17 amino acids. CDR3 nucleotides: TGTGCCAGCAGCTTGGGTGGGACTTACGTTTCGGGCACTGAAGCTTTCTTT. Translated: CASSLGGTYVSGTEAFF.

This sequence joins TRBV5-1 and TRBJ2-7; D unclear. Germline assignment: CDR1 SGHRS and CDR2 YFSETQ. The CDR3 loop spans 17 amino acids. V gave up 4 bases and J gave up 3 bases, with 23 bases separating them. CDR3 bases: TGCGCCAGCAGCCCCGCCCGCCTCACCAGAACCCTCTACGAGCAGTACTTC. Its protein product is CASSPARLTRTLYEQYF.

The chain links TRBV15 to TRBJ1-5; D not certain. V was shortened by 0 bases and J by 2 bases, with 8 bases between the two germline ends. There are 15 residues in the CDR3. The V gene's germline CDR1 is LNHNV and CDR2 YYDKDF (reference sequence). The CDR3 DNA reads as TGTGCCACCAGCAGAGATGGCCGGGGCAATCAGCCCCAGCATTTT. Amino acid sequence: CATSRDGRGNQPQHF.

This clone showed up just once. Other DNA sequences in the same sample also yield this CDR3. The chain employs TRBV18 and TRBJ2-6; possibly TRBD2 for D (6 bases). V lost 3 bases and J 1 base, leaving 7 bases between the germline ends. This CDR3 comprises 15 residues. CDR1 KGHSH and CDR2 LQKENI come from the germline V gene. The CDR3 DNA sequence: TGTGCCAGCTCACCGGGGGGATCTGGGGCCAACGTCCTGACTTTC. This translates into CASSPGGSGANVLTF. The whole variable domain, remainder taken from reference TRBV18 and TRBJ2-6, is NAGVMQNPRHLVRRRGQEARLRCSPMKGHSHVYWYRQLPEEGLKFMVYLQKENIIDESGMPKERFSAEFPKEGPSILRIQQVVRGDSAAYFCASSPGGSGANVLTFGAGSRLTVL.

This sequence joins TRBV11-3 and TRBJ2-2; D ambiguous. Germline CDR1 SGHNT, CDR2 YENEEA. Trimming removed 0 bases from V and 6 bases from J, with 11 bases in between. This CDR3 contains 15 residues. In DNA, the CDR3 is TGTGCCAGCAGCTTAGATCTAAGCCGCTCCGGGGAGCTGTTTTTT. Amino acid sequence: CASSLDLSRSGELFF.

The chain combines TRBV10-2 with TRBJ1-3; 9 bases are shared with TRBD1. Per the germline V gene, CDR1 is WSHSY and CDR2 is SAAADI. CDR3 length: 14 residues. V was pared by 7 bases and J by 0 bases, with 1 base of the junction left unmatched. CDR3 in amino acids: CASKTGGSGNTIYF. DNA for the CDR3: TGCGCCAGCAAGACAGGGGGCTCTGGAAACACCATATATTTT.

The CDR3 sequence: CASSPYGSLGYTF. CDR3 coding DNA: TGTGCCAGCAGTCCCTACGGGTCGCTCGGCTACACCTTC. The genes are TRBV14 and TRBJ1-2; D is unresolved. The ends were cut back, 6 bases at V and 8 bases at J, with 16 bases in the middle. This CDR3 has 13 amino acids. The V gene's germline CDR1 is SGHDN and CDR2 FVKESK.

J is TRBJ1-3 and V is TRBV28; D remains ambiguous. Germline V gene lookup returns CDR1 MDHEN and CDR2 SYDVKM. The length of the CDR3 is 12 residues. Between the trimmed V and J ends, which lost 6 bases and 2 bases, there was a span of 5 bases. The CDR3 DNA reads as TGTGCCAGCAGCACGGCTGGAAACACCATATATTTT. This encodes CASSTAGNTIYF.

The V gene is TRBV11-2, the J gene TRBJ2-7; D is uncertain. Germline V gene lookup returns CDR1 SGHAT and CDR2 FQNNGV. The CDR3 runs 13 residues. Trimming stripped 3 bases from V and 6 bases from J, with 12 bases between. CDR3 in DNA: TGTGCCAGCAGCTTTGCAGCGACTTTCGAGCAGTACTTC. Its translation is CASSFAATFEQYF.

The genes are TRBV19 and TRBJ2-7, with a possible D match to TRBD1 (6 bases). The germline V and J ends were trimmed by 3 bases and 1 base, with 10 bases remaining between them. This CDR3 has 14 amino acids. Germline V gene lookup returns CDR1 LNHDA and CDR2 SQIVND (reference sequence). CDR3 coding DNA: TGTGCCAGTAGTATGGACAGCTCATCCTACGAGCAGTACTTC. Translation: CASSMDSSSYEQYF.

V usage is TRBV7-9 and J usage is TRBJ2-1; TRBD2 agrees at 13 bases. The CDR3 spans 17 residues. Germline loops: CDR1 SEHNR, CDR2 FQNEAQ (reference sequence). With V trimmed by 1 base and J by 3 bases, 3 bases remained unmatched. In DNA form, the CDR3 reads TGTGCCAGCAGCTTAGGGGGACTAGCGGGAAACTACAATGAGCAGTTCTTC. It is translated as CASSLGGLAGNYNEQFF.